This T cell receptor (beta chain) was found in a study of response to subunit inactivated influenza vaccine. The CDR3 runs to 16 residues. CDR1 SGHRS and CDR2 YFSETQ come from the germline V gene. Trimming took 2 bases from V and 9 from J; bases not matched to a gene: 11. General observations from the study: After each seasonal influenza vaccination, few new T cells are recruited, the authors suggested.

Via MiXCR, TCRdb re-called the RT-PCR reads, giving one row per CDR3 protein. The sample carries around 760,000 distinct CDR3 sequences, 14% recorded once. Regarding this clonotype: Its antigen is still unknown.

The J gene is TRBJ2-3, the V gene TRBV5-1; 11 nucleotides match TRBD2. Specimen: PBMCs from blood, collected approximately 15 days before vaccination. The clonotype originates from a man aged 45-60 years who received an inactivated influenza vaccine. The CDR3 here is CASSLYPSGGTDTQYF. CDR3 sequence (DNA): TGCGCCAGCAGCTTATATCCTAGCGGGGGGACGGACACGCAGTATTTT.